Below, 10 T cell receptor beta chains from the same sample are listed, as sequenced in a study of radiation and T cells in renal cell carcinoma. As to time point: blood 2 weeks post-SBRT. Treatment noted: 15 Gy SBRT to primary tumor, nephrectomy 4 weeks later. This table comes from immunoSEQ multiplex PCR, and its TCRdb copy is limited to in-frame clones, with some not included. This table has fewer than 150,000 clones, 88% appearing once. Material: blood, obtained from a patient whose treatment included radiotherapy and nephrectomy. The receptors were gathered from a woman between 65 and 79 years old with renal cell carcinoma.

The V and J genes are TRBV7-2 and TRBJ2-1; possibly TRBD1 for D (5 bases). V lost 5 bases, J lost 4 bases, and 12 bases lay in between. There are 14 residues in the CDR3. The germline V gene has CDR1 SGHTA and CDR2 FQGNSA. CDR3 loop: CASSPKGPYNEQFF. CDR3 sequence (DNA): TGTGCCAGCAGCCCCAAGGGGCCTTACAATGAGCAGTTCTTC.

The chain recombines TRBV27 with TRBJ1-6; TRBD1 matches at 7 bases. Germline assignment: CDR1 MNHEY and CDR2 SMNVEV (reference sequence). The CDR3 extends over 14 amino acids. J lost 9 bases, V lost 2 bases, and 4 bases had no gene match. The chain's CDR3 is CASSLGRGPSPLHF. CDR3 in DNA: TGTGCCAGCAGTTTAGGTAGGGGGCCTTCACCCCTCCACTTT.

The chain couples TRBV6-1 to TRBJ1-1; D is ambiguous. Germline V gives CDR1 MNHNS, CDR2 SASEGT. CDR3 size: 13 residues. Trimming took off 1 base at V and 4 bases at J, with 7 bases between the two ends. The CDR3 nucleotides are TGTGCCAGCAGTGAAGGGAGAGTCACTGAAGCTTTCTTT. This codes for CASSEGRVTEAFF.

This clone appeared once. The CDR3 DNA sequence: TGTGCCAGCAGCCAAGAAGGGGGACAGGGGTTAGGCTACACCTTC. Amino acids: CASSQEGGQGLGYTF. The J gene is TRBJ1-2, the V gene TRBV4-2; 10 positions match TRBD1. Unmatched junction bases numbered 6, after V lost 0 bases and J lost 8 bases. This CDR3 comprises 15 residues. Germline V lookup: CDR1 LGHNA, CDR2 YNFKEQ.

This chain connects TRBV6-4 to TRBJ2-2; no clear D. The CDR3 loop spans 15 amino acids. Trimming took 2 bases from V and 2 from J, leaving 9 bases between them. CDR1 and CDR2 (germline): MRHNA, SNTAGT. CDR3 bases: TGTGCCAGCAGTGACGGCACGACAAACACCGGGGAGCTGTTTTTT. It translates to CASSDGTTNTGELFF.

The V gene is TRBV5-6, the J gene TRBJ2-1, with D perhaps assigned TRBD1 or TRBD2 (5 bases each). The CDR3 runs 15 residues. The germline V and J ends were trimmed by 2 bases and 6 bases, with 15 bases remaining between them. In germline, CDR1 is SGHDT, CDR2 YYEEEE. The CDR3 spells CASSFYSRDANEQFF. The DNA for the CDR3 is TGTGCCAGCAGCTTTTATAGCCGGGACGCCAATGAGCAGTTCTTC. The variable domain in full, with the rest retrieved from reference TRBV5-6 and TRBJ2-1, is DAGVTQSPTHLIKTRGQQVTLRCSPKSGHDTVSWYQQALGQGPQFIFQYYEEEERQRGNFPDRFSGHQFPNYSSELNVNALLLGDSALYLCASSFYSRDANEQFFGPGTRLTVL.

The rearrangement joins TRBV5-6 to TRBJ1-4; TRBD1 matches 10 bases. With 1 base clipped from V and 9 bases from J, the junction kept 6 bases outside the gene matches. This CDR3 region has 15 residues. Germline CDR1 is SGHDT and CDR2 is YYEEEE. The CDR3 DNA reads as TGTGCCAGCAGCTTGAGCCGGGACAGGGGACAAAAACTGTTTTTT. Translation: CASSLSRDRGQKLFF.

V and J are TRBV7-3 and TRBJ2-3, with D perhaps given as TRBD1 or TRBD2 (6 bases each). The CDR3 contains 15 residues. V was pared by 4 bases and J by 6 bases, with 17 bases between. Germline CDR1 SGHTA, CDR2 FQGTGA. In nucleotides, the CDR3 is TGTGCCAGCAGCTCCTCGGGGGCCGCCGGGGATACGCAGTATTTT. It codes for CASSSSGAAGDTQYF. The variable domain in full, with the rest retrieved from reference TRBV7-3 and TRBJ2-3, is GAGVSQTPSNKVTEKGKYVELRCDPISGHTALYWYRQSLGQGPEFLIYFQGTGAADDSGLPNDRFFAVRPEGSVSTLKIQRTERGDSAVYLCASSSSGAAGDTQYFGPGTRLTVL.

This chain uses TRBV5-1 with TRBJ2-5; possible D gene TRBD2, 6 bases. This CDR3 has 15 amino acids. Trimming removed 5 bases at V and 4 bases at J, with 18 bases between. Germline loops: CDR1 SGHRS, CDR2 YFSETQ. DNA for the CDR3: TGCGCCAGCAGTAATCAGGGAGGTGGAGTAGAGACCCAGTACTTC. It codes for CASSNQGGGVETQYF. The full variable domain, in which reference TRBV5-1 and TRBJ2-5 provide the parts outside the CDR3, is KAGVTQTPRYLIKTRGQQVTLSCSPISGHRSVSWYQQTPGQGLQFLFEYFSETQRNKGNFPGRFSGRQFSNSRSEMNVSTLELGDSALYLCASSNQGGGVETQYFGPGTRLLVL.

The J gene is TRBJ1-1, the V gene TRBV7-2; possible D gene TRBD1, 5 bases. Trimming cost V 1 base and J 6 bases, with 15 bases left between them. The length of the CDR3 is 15 residues. Germline loops: CDR1 SGHTA, CDR2 FQGNSA. CDR3 in DNA: TGTGCCAGCAGCTTAGGGGGCAGGGCGGCTGCTGAAGCTTTCTTT. This translates into CASSLGGRAAAEAFF. Full variable domain (remainder filled in from reference TRBV7-2 and TRBJ1-1): GAGVSQSPSNKVTEKGKDVELRCDPISGHTALYWYRQSLGQGLEFLIYFQGNSAPDKSGLPSDRFSAERTGGSVSTLTIQRTQQEDSAVYLCASSLGGRAAAEAFFGQGTRLTVV.